What follows are 23 T cell receptor beta chains derived from one specimen sequenced in a study of cytomegalovirus exposure and HLA in healthy donors. Researchers ran the PCR with 60 Vbeta and 13 Jbeta primers. Produced via immunoSEQ multiplex PCR; TCRdb's table is partial and in-frame only. The sample holds approximately 91,000 clones, around 70% seen once. The sequenced sample consisted of PBMCs. These receptors were collected from a female donor in good health and CMV-seronegative.

Concerning this clone: Sequence at one end of the junction differs from germline and may be a read error. This chain links TRBV9 with TRBJ2-7; 10 bases map to TRBD2. The CDR3 loop spans 14 amino acids. From germline, CDR1 is SGDLS and CDR2 YYNGEE. CDR3 residues: CTSSPSGGVYEQYF. In DNA form, the CDR3 reads TGTACCAGCAGCCCTAGCGGGGGAGTCTACGAGCAGTACTTC. The complete variable domain, with remaining parts taken from reference TRBV9 and TRBJ2-7, reads DSGVTQTPKHLITATGQRVTLRCSPRSGDLSVYWYQQSLDQGLQFLIQYYNGEERAKGNILERFSAQQFPDLHSELNLSSLELGDSALYFCTSSPSGGVYEQYFGPGTRLTVT.

This chain links TRBV5-1 with TRBJ2-3; 7 bases align to TRBD2. The CDR3 is 15 amino acids. J lost 6 bases, V lost 2 bases, and 9 bases had no gene match. The germline gives CDR1 SGHRS, CDR2 YFSETQ. The chain's CDR3 is CASSLTLGRFDTQYF. The CDR3 coding sequence is TGCGCCAGCAGCTTAACCCTCGGGAGGTTTGATACGCAGTATTTT. The whole variable domain, remainder taken from reference TRBV5-1 and TRBJ2-3, is KAGVTQTPRYLIKTRGQQVTLSCSPISGHRSVSWYQQTPGQGLQFLFEYFSETQRNKGNFPGRFSGRQFSNSRSEMNVSTLELGDSALYLCASSLTLGRFDTQYFGPGTRLTVL.

This clone was recorded only once. The genes are TRBV6-4 and TRBJ2-2, with D tentatively TRBD1 (5 bases). Germline V lookup: CDR1 MRHNA, CDR2 SNTAGT. V lost 3 bases, J lost 3 bases, and 8 bases lay in between. The CDR3 runs to 14 residues. The CDR3 nucleotides are TGTGCCAGCAGTGAGGGGCCAGACACCGGGGAGCTGTTTTTT. Amino acids: CASSEGPDTGELFF.

This clone has only a few counts. This rearrangement joins TRBV9 to TRBJ1-1; the D gene is possibly TRBD1 (5 bases). Germline values: CDR1 SGDLS, CDR2 YYNGEE. This CDR3 has 15 residues. The V and J ends lost 0 bases and 1 base respectively, with 10 bases between them. The CDR3 nucleotides are TGTGCCAGCAGCGTAGGGGGGGGTACGAACACTGAAGCTTTCTTT. Protein sequence: CASSVGGGTNTEAFF.

The sample holds a few counts of this clone. V and J are TRBV21-1 and TRBJ1-5; the listed D gene, TRBD1, was not tested against the DNA. TRBV21-1 is marked as a pseudogene. The CDR3 runs to 18 residues. For the CDR3, the DNA is TGTGCCAGCAGCAAACCCCGGACAGGGATTGGGTTTAATCAGCCCCAGCATTTT. Its protein is CASSKPRTGIGFNQPQHF.

The rearrangement uses TRBV7-9 and TRBJ1-1; perhaps TRBD1 as D (5 bases). Trimming stripped 7 bases from V and 11 bases from J, with 23 bases between. This CDR3 contains 14 residues. The germline gives CDR1 SEHNR, CDR2 FQNEAQ (reference sequence). The CDR3 nucleotides read TGTGCCAGCACGCTTGGAGGGGCAGGTTGGGGGGCTTTCTTT. Protein: CASTLGGAGWGAFF.

This chain links TRBV4-1 with TRBJ1-6; tentatively, D is TRBD1 (6 bases). Germline V gene lookup returns CDR1 MGHRA and CDR2 YSYEKL. This CDR3 has 14 residues. The V end was cut by 6 bases, the J end by 8 bases, with 14 bases between. CDR3 in DNA: TGCGCCAGCAGGGGACAAGGGGAATATTCACCCCTCCACTTT. Protein: CASRGQGEYSPLHF.

The chain combines TRBV9 with TRBJ2-3; 8 nucleotides line up with TRBD2. V shed 4 bases and J 6 bases; nucleotides not matched to a gene: 10. The CDR3 runs to 15 residues. Germline V gene sequence: CDR1 SGDLS, CDR2 YYNGEE. The CDR3 DNA follows: TGTGCCAGCAGCTACCCAGCGGGAGTTTTTGATACGCAGTATTTT. It specifies CASSYPAGVFDTQYF.

The chain combines TRBV29-1 with TRBJ2-3; no reliable D call. The V end was cut by 0 bases, the J end by 2 bases, with 18 bases between. This CDR3 spans 17 amino acids. CDR1 SQVTM and CDR2 ANQGSEA come from the germline V gene. The CDR3 DNA reads as TGCAGCGTTGAAGATATGGCAGGCTCATCTTACACAGATACGCAGTATTTT. Translation gives CSVEDMAGSSYTDTQYF.

Regarding this clone: The sample carries other DNA sequences with the same CDR3. J is TRBJ2-5 and V is TRBV10-3; 8 bases are shared with TRBD1. This CDR3 contains 15 residues. The V gene's germline CDR1 is ENHRY and CDR2 SYGVKD. The V segment lost 2 bases and the J segment 5 bases; nucleotides outside the gene matches: 7. The CDR3 sequence is CAISEGTGGLETQYF. DNA for the CDR3: TGTGCCATCAGTGAGGGGACAGGAGGATTGGAGACCCAGTACTTC.

In the case of this clone: Mismatch with germline at one junction end may stem from a read error. The chain is built from TRBV25-1 and TRBJ1-2; a possible D gene is TRBD1 (5 bases). Germline assignment: CDR1 MGHDK and CDR2 SYGVNS. The CDR3 contains 14 residues. In DNA, the CDR3 is TGCTGGGGGGGTTTTTGCCCCCAGAACTATGGCTACACCTTC. Residues: CWGGFCPQNYGYTF.

The chain is built from TRBV11-1 and TRBJ2-3; 8 bases agree with TRBD1. This CDR3 region has 14 residues. The J segment lost 2 bases and the V segment lost 6 bases, leaving 4 bases of the junction unmatched. CDR1 SGHAT and CDR2 FQDESV come from the germline V gene (reference sequence). In nucleotides, the CDR3 is TGTGCCAGCAGGGGACAGGATGTCACAGATACGCAGTATTTT. It is translated as CASRGQDVTDTQYF.

The V and J genes are TRBV4-1 and TRBJ1-2; 10 nucleotides align to TRBD1. The CDR3 spans 18 residues. In germline, CDR1 is MGHRA, CDR2 YSYEKL. J gave up 3 bases and V 3 bases, and 13 bases lay outside the gene matches. CDR3 loop: CASSQTAGTGVEHYGYTF. The CDR3 nucleotides are TGCGCCAGCAGCCAGACTGCCGGGACAGGGGTAGAGCACTATGGCTACACCTTC.

The chain combines TRBV5-5 with TRBJ1-4; tentative D call: TRBD1 (6 bases). V lost 0 bases to trimming and J lost 6 bases, with 9 bases between them. From germline, CDR1 is SGHKS and CDR2 YYEKEE (reference sequence). This CDR3 contains 14 residues. CDR3 loop: CASSLGTADEKLFF. The CDR3 DNA follows: TGTGCCAGCAGCTTGGGGACAGCTGATGAAAAACTGTTTTTT.

The CDR3 bases are TGTGCCAGCAGTGACAGCGGGGGGGCCACAGATACGCAGTATTTT. Its translation is CASSDSGGATDTQYF. This chain connects TRBV6-4 to TRBJ2-3; 10 positions agree with TRBD2. J was trimmed by 2 bases and V by 2 bases; bases with no gene match: 1. This CDR3 is 15 amino acids long. Germline V gives CDR1 MRHNA, CDR2 SNTAGT.

The chain carries TRBV6-1 and TRBJ2-5; D call uncertain. Trimming pared 7 bases from V and 4 bases from J, leaving 13 bases between. The CDR3 runs 13 residues. The V gene's germline CDR1 is MNHNS and CDR2 SASEGT. CDR3 nucleotide sequence: TGTGCCAGCACCCAACTCATTACAGAGACCCAGTACTTC. Translating gives CASTQLITETQYF.

The CDR3 reads CASRYINEQFF. CDR3 bases: TGTGCCAGCAGGTATATTAATGAGCAGTTCTTC. This rearrangement joins TRBV7-9 to TRBJ2-1; D not certain. CDR1 is SEHNR, CDR2 FQNEAQ, per germline (reference sequence). The CDR3 covers 11 residues. Deletions cut 6 bases from V and 7 bases from J, with 7 bases between.

This clone was observed a single time. The CDR3 loop reads CASSADRGRNQPQHF. The CDR3 DNA reads TGTGCCAGCAGCGCCGACAGGGGAAGGAATCAGCCCCAGCATTTT. The chain has TRBV7-8 and TRBJ1-5, with TRBD1 identical over 8 bases. The V gene's germline CDR1 is SGHVS and CDR2 FQNEAQ. V gave up 5 bases and J gave up 4 bases; unmatched junction bases: 7. The CDR3 sequence is 15 residues long.

The chain carries TRBV30 and TRBJ2-7; 8 bases are shared with TRBD2. Germline V gives CDR1 GTSNPN, CDR2 SVGIG (reference sequence). The CDR3 is 14 residues long. With 5 bases clipped from V and 2 bases from J, the junction kept 8 bases outside the gene matches. The chain's CDR3 is CAWARGGHPYEQYF. The CDR3 nucleotides read TGTGCCTGGGCCCGGGGGGGACACCCCTACGAGCAGTACTTC. The full variable domain, its missing parts supplied by reference TRBV30 and TRBJ2-7, is SQTIHQWPATLVQPVGSPLSLECTVEGTSNPNLYWYRQAAGRGLQLLFYSVGIGQISSEVPQNLSASRPQDRQFILSSKKLLLSDSGFYLCAWARGGHPYEQYFGPGTRLTVT.

The CDR3 loop is CASSHARDRGLTGELFF. The CDR3 coding sequence is TGCGCCAGCAGCCACGCACGGGACAGGGGGCTCACCGGGGAGCTGTTTTTT. The V and J genes are TRBV4-3 and TRBJ2-2; 12 bases are shared with TRBD1. V was clipped by 3 bases and J by 4 bases; unmatched bases: 6. The CDR3 covers 17 residues. Germline assignment: CDR1 LGHNA and CDR2 YSLEER.

The CDR3 DNA is TGTGCCAGCAGCACGCGGGAAAGGGAGGGTGAAGCTTTCTTT. Protein product: CASSTREREGEAFF. J is TRBJ1-1 and V is TRBV11-3; D remains ambiguous. Per germline, CDR1 SGHNT and CDR2 YENEEA. CDR3 length: 14 amino acids. Trimming shortened V by 5 bases and J by 7 bases, and 17 bases separated the two germline ends.

CDR3 region: CASSESGGDEQYF. The CDR3 region has the DNA TGTGCCAGCAGTGAAAGCGGGGGGGACGAGCAGTACTTC. The rearrangement links TRBV2 to TRBJ2-7; 10 nucleotides line up with TRBD2. The germline gives CDR1 SNHLY, CDR2 FYNNEI. Losses at the gene ends were 2 bases for V and 5 bases for J; bases not matched to a gene: 0. The CDR3 is 13 amino acids.

The chain combines TRBV27 with TRBJ2-7, with 7 bases identical to TRBD2. The CDR3 has 14 residues. Germline V gene sequence: CDR1 MNHEY, CDR2 SMNVEV (reference sequence). V gave up 5 bases and J gave up 7 bases; unmatched junction bases: 11. The CDR3, as DNA: TGTGCCAGCAGTCTAACCGCGGGAGTGGGAGAGCAGTACTTC. The encoded protein is CASSLTAGVGEQYF.